The next 30 T cell receptor beta chains were all read from a single sample in a study of T cells in Graves' hyperthyroidism and ophthalmopathy. The CDR3 regions of TCR beta were amplified from RNA transcripts. A set of HTBI primers served as the primers for a first-round RT-PCR of the TCR CDR3. TCRdb fed the multiplex PCR reads into MiXCR, producing one record per CDR3 protein. The sample has roughly 500,000 distinct CDR3 sequences; about 43% are singletons. The sequencing input was peripheral blood or thyroid tissue (not recorded which). All receptors come from an adult woman with Graves' disease, either hyperthyroidism or ophthalmopathy (not recorded which).

This clonotype was picked up many times. The chain combines TRBV20-1 with TRBJ2-3; unclear D gene. Trimming stripped 7 bases from V and 3 bases from J, with 14 bases between. This CDR3 is 13 amino acids long. The germline V gene has CDR1 DFQATT and CDR2 SNEGSKA (reference sequence). CDR3 nucleotides: TGCAGTGGCTCTACTCATGGAACAGATACGCAGTATTTT. Its translation: CSGSTHGTDTQYF.

The chain links TRBV29-1 to TRBJ2-2; TRBD1 or TRBD2 may be the D gene (5 bases each). The germline V and J ends were trimmed by 4 bases and 3 bases, with 15 bases remaining between them. The CDR3 is 15 residues long. Germline-derived CDR1 and CDR2 are SQVTM and ANQGSEA. This CDR3 reads CSVVGRDGDTGELFF. The CDR3 bases are TGCAGCGTTGTAGGCCGGGACGGGGACACCGGGGAGCTGTTTTTT.

This chain joins TRBV28 and TRBJ1-5, with 8 positions matching TRBD1. The CDR3 totals 17 residues. The junction had 8 bases not matched to a gene; V was cut back by 4 bases and J by 0 bases. CDR1 is MDHEN, CDR2 SYDVKM, per germline. In nucleotides, the CDR3 is TGTGCCAGCAGTTCCGGACAGGGAGACTATAGCAATCAGCCCCAGCATTTT. It translates to CASSSGQGDYSNQPQHF.

This clonotype occurred a few times. This rearrangement joins TRBV2 to TRBJ2-3; 10 nucleotides align to TRBD2. The CDR3 is 15 amino acids. J was trimmed by 1 base and V by 6 bases; bases with no gene match: 4. CDR1 SNHLY and CDR2 FYNNEI come from the germline V gene. The CDR3 spells CASRAGTSGTDTQYF. In nucleotides, the CDR3 is TGTGCCAGCAGGGCCGGGACTAGCGGCACAGATACGCAGTATTTT.

The CDR3 here is CASSSQGGWSTGELFF. The CDR3 coding sequence is TGTGCCAGCAGCTCCCAGGGAGGGTGGAGCACCGGGGAGCTGTTTTTT. This rearrangement joins TRBV7-3 to TRBJ2-2; 7 positions match TRBD2. V gave up 4 bases and J gave up 4 bases; unmatched junction bases: 9. Germline loops: CDR1 SGHTA, CDR2 FQGTGA. CDR3 size: 16 residues.

CDR3 sequence reads: CASSGRPTGAFF. CDR3 nucleotides: TGTGCCAGCAGCGGCAGGCCGACGGGGGCTTTCTTT. The chain employs TRBV7-8 and TRBJ1-1; D is unclear. The germline V gene has CDR1 SGHVS and CDR2 FQNEAQ. CDR3 size: 12 residues. V dropped 5 bases and J dropped 11 bases, with 15 bases sitting between them.

A few counts support this clonotype. V usage is TRBV28 and J usage is TRBJ2-7; 7 nucleotides agree with TRBD1. This CDR3 has 13 residues. Trimming removed 10 bases from V and 3 bases from J; junction bases left unmatched: 9. From germline, CDR1 is MDHEN and CDR2 SYDVKM. CDR3 DNA: TGTGCCACCCTAGGGACAGATAGCTACGAGCAGTACTTC. Protein sequence: CATLGTDSYEQYF.

This clonotype was counted at least ten times. The chain recombines TRBV4-1 with TRBJ2-7, with D tentatively TRBD2 (6 bases). This CDR3 comprises 14 residues. Trimming took 5 bases from V and 4 from J, leaving 15 bases between them. CDR1 MGHRA and CDR2 YSYEKL come from the germline V gene. In DNA form, the CDR3 reads TGCGCCAGCAGCAGCGCGGAGGGACCTTACGAGCAGTACTTC. It codes for CASSSAEGPYEQYF.

The J gene is TRBJ1-5, the V gene TRBV7-9; 7 bases map to TRBD1. J was trimmed by 7 bases and V by 5 bases; bases with no gene match: 8. This CDR3 has 14 amino acids. The germline CDR1 and CDR2 sequences are SEHNR and FQNEAQ (reference sequence). The CDR3 sequence: CASSPWTGQQPQHF. As DNA, the CDR3 is TGTGCCAGCAGCCCCTGGACAGGTCAGCAGCCCCAGCATTTT.

The chain carries TRBV14 and TRBJ2-5, with TRBD2 matching over 8 bases. This CDR3 is built from 16 residues. Germline V gives CDR1 SGHDN, CDR2 FVKESK. The V segment lost 3 bases and the J segment 5 bases; nucleotides outside the gene matches: 11. CDR3 residues: CASSHLAGRGQETQYF. The CDR3 DNA sequence: TGTGCCAGCAGCCACTTAGCGGGACGGGGTCAGGAGACCCAGTACTTC.

This clonotype is a singleton in its sample. The junction departs from germline at one end; a sequencing error may be responsible. This chain joins TRBV24-1 and TRBJ2-7, with 7 nucleotides matching TRBD1. CDR1 and CDR2 (germline): KGHDR, SFDVKD. The CDR3 has 13 residues. The CDR3 spells CATSRTGSYGQYF. The CDR3 DNA is TGTGCCACGAGTCGGACAGGATCCTACGGGCAGTACTTC.

In its sample, this clonotype was seen many times. The gene calls are TRBV29-1 and TRBJ1-1; 8 bases match TRBD1. Germline CDR1 and CDR2: SQVTM and ANQGSEA. The CDR3 extends over 12 amino acids. V shed 5 bases and J 5 bases; nucleotides not matched to a gene: 4. CDR3 sequence reads: CSVRQGATEAFF. The CDR3 DNA reads TGCAGCGTTCGGCAGGGGGCAACTGAAGCTTTCTTT.

About this clonotype: This may be a read error: a much more frequent sequence differs by one nucleotide. The rearrangement uses TRBV25-1 and TRBJ1-6; D is unclear. The V gene lost 5 bases and the J gene lost 8 bases, with 7 bases spanning the gap. Germline V lookup: CDR1 MGHDK, CDR2 SYGVNS. This CDR3 contains 12 residues. For the CDR3, the DNA is TGTGCCAGCAGTTACGAGGATTCACCCCTCCACTTT. This gives the protein CASSYEDSPLHF. Full variable domain (missing parts from reference TRBV25-1 and TRBJ1-6): EADIYQTPRYLVIGTGKKITLECSQTMGHDKMYWYQQDPGMELHLIHYSYGVNSTEKGDLSSESTVSRIRTEHFPLTLESARPSHTSQYLCASSYEDSPLHFGNGTRLTVT.

The gene calls are TRBV9 and TRBJ1-5, with D maybe TRBD1 (5 bases). The V end lost 2 bases, the J end lost 6 bases, and 12 bases lay between the germline ends. This CDR3 contains 14 residues. Germline CDR1 is SGDLS and CDR2 is YYNGEE. CDR3 DNA: TGTGCCAGCAGCGTGAGCCAGGGTTTTCAGCCCCAGCATTTT. It is translated as CASSVSQGFQPQHF.

This rearrangement joins TRBV29-1 to TRBJ1-2; D unclear. There are 12 residues in the CDR3. CDR1 is SQVTM and CDR2 is ANQGSEA in the germline V gene. V lost 4 bases and J lost 5, with 11 bases in between. The DNA of the CDR3 is TGCAGCGTTGGGCCGGCAAGTTATGGCTACACCTTC. This gives the protein CSVGPASYGYTF.

This clonotype was counted at least ten times. This rearrangement joins TRBV10-3 to TRBJ1-5, with D unresolved. The V end lost 0 bases, the J end lost 9 bases, and 18 bases lay between the germline ends. Germline V gene data show CDR1 as ENHRY and CDR2 as SYGVKD. The CDR3 runs 16 residues. CDR3 DNA sequence: TGTGCCATCAGTGAGTCGATCGGCTCCAATGGTGGGCCCCAGCATTTT. Its protein product is CAISESIGSNGGPQHF.

The DNA of the CDR3 is TGTGCCAGCAGTTTGTCAAGGTTATTTGAAAAACTGTTTTTT. Translated: CASSLSRLFEKLFF. The rearrangement joins TRBV12-3 or TRBV12-4 to TRBJ1-4; D ambiguous. V was shortened by 3 bases and J by 7 bases, with 12 bases between the two germline ends. This CDR3 has 14 residues.

The chain joins TRBV11-2 to TRBJ2-5, with D perhaps being TRBD1 or TRBD2 (5 bases each). The germline V gene encodes CDR1 SGHAT and CDR2 FQNNGV. The CDR3 sequence is 17 residues long. The germline V and J ends were trimmed by 3 bases and 2 bases, with 19 bases remaining between them. The CDR3 coding sequence is TGTGCCAGCAGCTTGGTAGTCGGGACCCCCGTACAAGAGACCCAGTACTTC. It encodes CASSLVVGTPVQETQYF.

The sample holds many counts of this clonotype. The V call is TRBV20-1, the J call TRBJ1-5; possible D gene TRBD1, 6 bases. V lost 5 bases, J lost 1 base, and 15 bases lay in between. This CDR3 region has 15 residues. Germline V gives CDR1 DFQATT, CDR2 SNEGSKA (reference sequence). The CDR3 is CSADGDNASNQPQHF. CDR3 coding DNA: TGCAGTGCTGACGGGGACAATGCGAGCAATCAGCCCCAGCATTTT.

This clonotype appeared many times. The chain uses TRBV10-3 and TRBJ1-2; TRBD1 might be the D (6 bases). Germline lookup yields CDR1 ENHRY and CDR2 SYGVKD. The V gene lost 0 bases and the J gene lost 8 bases, with 22 bases spanning the gap. The CDR3 has 17 residues. The CDR3 sequence is CAISESGGARLPGGYTF. The DNA for the CDR3 is TGTGCCATCAGTGAGTCTGGGGGGGCCCGCCTACCGGGAGGCTACACCTTC.

The CDR3 nucleotides read TGCAGCACAACAGGGGGCCCCTACGAGCAGTACTTC. This sequence encodes CSTTGGPYEQYF. This chain connects TRBV29-1 to TRBJ2-7, with 9 bases aligning to TRBD1. The J segment lost 2 bases and the V segment lost 8 bases, leaving 4 bases of the junction unmatched. Germline V gene sequence: CDR1 SQVTM, CDR2 ANQGSEA. The CDR3 runs 12 residues.

The V gene is TRBV11-2, the J gene TRBJ2-5; D unresolved. Germline CDR1 and CDR2: SGHAT and FQNNGV. V dropped 10 bases and J dropped 0 bases, with 15 bases sitting between them. CDR3 size: 14 residues. This CDR3 reads CAITWGRDQETQYF. CDR3 nucleotides: TGTGCCATCACTTGGGGTAGGGACCAAGAGACCCAGTACTTC.

This clonotype came up a few times. The CDR3 sequence is CASSYGSTGRTDTQYF. The CDR3 region has the DNA TGTGCCAGCAGTTACGGGTCCACCGGGCGCACAGATACGCAGTATTTT. The genes are TRBV25-1 and TRBJ2-3; no definite D call. V was clipped by 5 bases and J by 1 base, with 16 bases between them. Germline V lookup: CDR1 MGHDK, CDR2 SYGVNS. The length of the CDR3 is 16 residues.

This clonotype was counted a few times. The chain is built from TRBV29-1 and TRBJ1-1; D remains ambiguous. Trimming removed 3 bases at V and 10 bases at J, with 9 bases between. The germline V gene encodes CDR1 SQVTM and CDR2 ANQGSEA. The CDR3 is 10 residues long. The CDR3 coding sequence is TGCAGCGTTGATCTCGAAGGAGCTTTCTTT. Translating it yields CSVDLEGAFF. The complete variable domain, with remaining parts taken from reference TRBV29-1 and TRBJ1-1, reads SAVISQKPSRDICQRGTSLTIQCQVDSQVTMMFWYRQQPGQSLTLIATANQGSEATYESGFVIDKFPISRPNLTFSTLTVSNMSPEDSSIYLCSVDLEGAFFGQGTRLTVV.

This clonotype was seen repeatedly, ten times or more. The V call is TRBV6-5, the J call TRBJ2-7, with D possibly being TRBD2 (5 bases). Germline V lookup: CDR1 MNHEY, CDR2 SVGAGI. CDR3 length: 15 residues. V was trimmed by 2 bases and J by 1 base, leaving 12 bases between them. This CDR3 is CASSYGPPGSYEQYF. The CDR3 bases are TGTGCCAGCAGTTACGGGCCCCCGGGATCCTACGAGCAGTACTTC.

The gene calls are TRBV7-2 and TRBJ1-1; D not resolved. Per the germline V gene, CDR1 is SGHTA and CDR2 is FQGNSA. Trimming took off 1 base at V and 9 bases at J, with 6 bases between the two ends. This CDR3 has 11 residues. The CDR3 sequence is CASSLGPKAFF. The CDR3 nucleotides are TGTGCCAGCAGCTTAGGCCCCAAAGCTTTCTTT. The entire variable domain, with the rest obtained from reference TRBV7-2 and TRBJ1-1, is as follows: GAGVSQSPSNKVTEKGKDVELRCDPISGHTALYWYRQSLGQGLEFLIYFQGNSAPDKSGLPSDRFSAERTGGSVSTLTIQRTQQEDSAVYLCASSLGPKAFFGQGTRLTVV.

The chain links TRBV19 to TRBJ2-7; unclear D gene. The CDR3 runs to 14 residues. Trimming took off 8 bases at V and 0 bases at J, with 14 bases between the two ends. Looked up from germline, CDR1 is LNHDA and CDR2 is SQIVND (reference sequence). CDR3 residues: CASSQEGLSYEQYF. The CDR3 region has the DNA TGTGCCAGTTCGCAAGAAGGTCTCTCCTACGAGCAGTACTTC.

The CDR3 DNA sequence: TGTGCCAGCAGCGGATTCCCGGGCTACACCGGGGAGCTGTTTTTT. This encodes CASSGFPGYTGELFF. V is TRBV7-9 and J is TRBJ2-2, with D hard to call. Germline V CDR1 and CDR2: SEHNR, FQNEAQ (reference sequence). The CDR3 spans 15 residues. Trimming pared 5 bases from V and 3 bases from J, leaving 13 bases between.

The sample holds one count of this clonotype. The rearrangement links TRBV10-3 to TRBJ2-5; perhaps TRBD1 as D (6 bases). V dropped 10 bases and J dropped 9 bases, with 24 bases sitting between them. Germline V gives CDR1 ENHRY, CDR2 SYGVKD. The CDR3 runs 14 residues. The DNA of the CDR3 is TGTGCCACCGGACAGCTTAATAGCAATCAGCCCCAGTACTTC. Protein sequence: CATGQLNSNQPQYF.

This clonotype showed up many times. The genes are TRBV18 and TRBJ1-1; D gene unclear. The CDR3 sequence is 14 residues long. Germline V gene lookup returns CDR1 KGHSH and CDR2 LQKENI. Trimming stripped 4 bases from V and 3 bases from J, with 12 bases between. CDR3 amino acids: CASSQRGTDTEAFF. The CDR3 region has the DNA TGTGCCAGCTCACAACGGGGTACGGACACTGAAGCTTTCTTT.